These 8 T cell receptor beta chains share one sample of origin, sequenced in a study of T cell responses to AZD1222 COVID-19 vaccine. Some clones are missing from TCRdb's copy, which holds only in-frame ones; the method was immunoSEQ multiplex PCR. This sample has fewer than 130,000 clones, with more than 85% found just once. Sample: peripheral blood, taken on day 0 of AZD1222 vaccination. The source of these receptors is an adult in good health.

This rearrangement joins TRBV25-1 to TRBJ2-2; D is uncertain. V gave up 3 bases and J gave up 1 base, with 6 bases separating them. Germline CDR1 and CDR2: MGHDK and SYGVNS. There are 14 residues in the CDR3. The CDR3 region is CASSESGNTGELFF. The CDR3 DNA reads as TGTGCCAGCAGTGAGTCGGGGAACACCGGGGAGCTGTTTTTT.

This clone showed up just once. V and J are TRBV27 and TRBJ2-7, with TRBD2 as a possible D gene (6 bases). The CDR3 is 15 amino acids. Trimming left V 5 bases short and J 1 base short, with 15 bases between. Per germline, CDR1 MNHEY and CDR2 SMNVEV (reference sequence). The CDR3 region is CASSPRRGSSYEQYF. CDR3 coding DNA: TGTGCCAGCAGTCCCCGGAGGGGATCGTCCTACGAGCAGTACTTC.

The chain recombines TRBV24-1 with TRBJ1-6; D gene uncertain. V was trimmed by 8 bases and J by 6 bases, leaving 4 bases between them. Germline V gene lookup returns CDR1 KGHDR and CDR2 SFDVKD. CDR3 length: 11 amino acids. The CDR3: CATKFNSPLHF. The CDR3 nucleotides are TGTGCCACCAAGTTTAATTCACCCCTCCACTTT.

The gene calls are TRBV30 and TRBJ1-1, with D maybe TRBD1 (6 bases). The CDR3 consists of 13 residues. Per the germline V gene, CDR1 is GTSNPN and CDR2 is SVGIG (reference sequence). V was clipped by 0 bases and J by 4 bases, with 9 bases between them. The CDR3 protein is CAWSVGGATEAFF. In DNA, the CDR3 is TGTGCCTGGAGTGTAGGGGGGGCCACTGAAGCTTTCTTT.

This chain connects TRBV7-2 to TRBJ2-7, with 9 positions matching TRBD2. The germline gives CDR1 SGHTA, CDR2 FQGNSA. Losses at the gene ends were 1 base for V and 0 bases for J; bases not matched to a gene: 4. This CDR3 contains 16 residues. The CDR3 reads CASSLVAGGSSYEQYF. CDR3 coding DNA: TGTGCCAGCAGCTTAGTGGCGGGGGGGAGCTCCTACGAGCAGTACTTC.

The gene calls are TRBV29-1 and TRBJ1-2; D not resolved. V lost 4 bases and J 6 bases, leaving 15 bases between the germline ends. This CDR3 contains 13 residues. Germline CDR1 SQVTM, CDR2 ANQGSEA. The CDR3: CSVAIGSPDGYTF. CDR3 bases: TGCAGCGTTGCCATAGGGTCCCCTGATGGCTACACCTTC.

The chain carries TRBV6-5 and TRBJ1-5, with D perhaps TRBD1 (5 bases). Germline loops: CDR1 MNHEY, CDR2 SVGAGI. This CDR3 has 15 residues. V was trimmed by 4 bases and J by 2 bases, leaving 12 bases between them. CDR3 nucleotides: TGTGCCAGCAGTTCGGACCAGGGCCGCAATCAGCCCCAGCATTTT. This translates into CASSSDQGRNQPQHF.

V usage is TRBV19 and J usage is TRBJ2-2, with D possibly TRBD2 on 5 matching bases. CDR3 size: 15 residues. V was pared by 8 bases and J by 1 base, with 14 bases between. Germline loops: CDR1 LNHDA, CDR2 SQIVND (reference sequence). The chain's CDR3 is CASRGSAKNTGELFF. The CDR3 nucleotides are TGTGCCAGTCGCGGTAGCGCCAAGAACACCGGGGAGCTGTTTTTT.